This T cell receptor beta chain was recovered during a study of beta chain features in type 1 diabetes. This clone was found a few times. Its antigen is not known. Stem cell-like memory, regulatory, central memory and naive CD4+ cells were sorted via CD45RO/CCR7/CD25/CD127/CD95/CD27. Each sorted fraction was over 95% pure. This CDR3 spans 14 amino acids. Looked up from germline, CDR1 is MGHDK and CDR2 is SYGVNS. The V gene lost 4 bases and the J gene lost 7 bases, with 13 bases spanning the gap. Broader study findings: Moderate yet significant TCRB CDR3 shortening was seen in Type 1 diabetes patients in all four CD4+ subsets.

The authors reverse transcribed all of the isolated RNA, so sequencing captured expressed TCRB transcripts. The protocol was immunoSEQ multiplex PCR, while the TCRdb copy is restricted to in-frame clones and leaves out a portion. The table records about 160,000 clones, roughly 60% of them present only once. The receptor was derived from a man under 40 with type 1 diabetes. The chain uses TRBV25-1 and TRBJ1-4; no firm D call. Sequencing was performed on naive CD4+ T cells from blood. The DNA for the CDR3 is TGTGCCAGCAGTGCCTCGGGCTTGACTGAAAAACTGTTTTTT. It translates to CASSASGLTEKLFF.